This T cell receptor beta chain was profiled in a study of blood T cell repertoires in COVID-19. Germline values: CDR1 SGHTA, CDR2 FQGNSA. The CDR3 extends over 15 amino acids. Trimming pared 5 bases from V and 7 bases from J, leaving 20 bases between. This clone occurred once. TCRdb's copy holds only in-frame clones and misses some; the assay was immunoSEQ multiplex PCR. The sample carries 200,000 to 250,000 clones, around 80% recorded once. The V and J genes are TRBV7-2 and TRBJ2-5; D is possibly TRBD2 (5 bases). The sample comprised peripheral blood. The clonotype originates from a woman between 70 and 85 years old with acute or convalescent COVID-19. CDR3 nucleotides: TGTGCCAGCAGCGAAGAGAGGGCCTCCTCGGGGACCCAGTACTTC. Translated: CASSEERASSGTQYF.